This is a list of T cell receptor beta chains from one sample in a study of cytomegalovirus exposure and HLA in healthy donors. The assay was immunoSEQ multiplex PCR, and TCRdb's table has in-frame clones only and misses some. The sample has about 190,000 clones; roughly four fifths are singletons. Sequenced input: PBMCs. These receptors were taken from a man in his forties or fifties in good health and CMV-seronegative. Both conserved end residues are part of each CDR3. A D gene is named only where the DNA matches it firmly.

d_call v_call cdr3_aa
- TRBV11-2 CASRTQTDEQFF
- TRBV14 CASSQRRVSTDTQYF
- TRBV28 CASSLRPETYGYTF
TRBD1 TRBV19 CASRTTGPYSNQPQHF
TRBD1 TRBV2 CASRPGTGQQETQYF
TRBD2 TRBV7-9 CASTRGGEEETQYF
TRBD2 TRBV7-2 CASSRLAGGRGELFF
TRBD1 TRBV7-9 CASSLGQGRDYTEAFF
TRBD1 TRBV6-6 CASSLQGLGGYTF
TRBD2 TRBV7-6 CASSPGRSGGPEEQYF
- TRBV19 CASSIDPGLPYGYTF
- TRBV19 CASSIRTGGGYEQYF
TRBD1 TRBV7-9 CASSPTPPTGTGKDGYTF
- TRBV2 CASGGTDYGYTF
TRBD2 TRBV27 CASSRYKTTSGTSYFLNEQYF
TRBD2 TRBV4-2 CASSPHGEAGGRTGELFF
TRBD2 TRBV19 CASSSRLAAPRELFF
TRBD2 TRBV19 CASNSIAGGYYNEQFF
- TRBV10-1 CASSEGQGTYEQYF
- TRBV9 CASSGTDTGYTF
TRBD1 TRBV5-1 CASSLTGTGSYEQYF
- TRBV28 CASSFPGEPNEKLFF
TRBD1 TRBV4-3 CASSQDRGWDTGELFF
TRBD1 TRBV30 CAWGTGFGEQFF
- TRBV27 CASVRQVGCWSF
- TRBV2 CASSEGAGTPAYNEQFF
- TRBV30 CAWRSSTDTQYF
TRBD1 TRBV7-8 CASSLAGTGASNYGYTF
- TRBV5-1 CASSLGTSGSNQPQHF
- TRBV18 CASYREISADTQYF
TRBD1 TRBV28 CASSLRDRGGYTF
TRBD2 TRBV7-2 CASSSVRGGGETQYF
TRBD1 TRBV7-2 CASSRKGQTLEIDTIYF
TRBD1 TRBV19 CASSPRDRGNENTEAFF
TRBD1 TRBV7-8 CASSGGQGNPYEQYF
- TRBV29-1 CSVGLLVRTYNEQFF
- TRBV6-5 CASGRVYNSPLHF
- TRBV4-2 CASSQEGAGITYEQYF
- TRBV21-1 CASSKEKDPGHVFF
- TRBV7-9 CSSSLGGEVSYEQYF
- TRBV28 CASSSTDVELNYGYTF
TRBD1 TRBV19 CASLRTGANNVLTF
- TRBV18 CASSSGRETQYF
- TRBV5-1 CASSLSGANYGYTF
TRBD1 TRBV27 CASSFFPSGTGGGYTF
- TRBV11-2 CASSFWGEGSPLHF
- TRBV5-1 CASSLLSLGGTEAFF
- TRBV28 CASKTAYNEQFF
TRBD1 TRBV7-2 CASSLAGQGVGADTQYF
TRBD2 TRBV4-1 CASSPGLAEIYEQYF
TRBD2 TRBV7-2 CASSLEAGGRNEQYF
- TRBV6-5 CASRQTFSGNTIYF